The 19 T cell receptor beta chains below were found in one sample sequenced in a study of Graves' ophthalmopathy and Graves' hyperthyroidism (dated by TCRdb to 2016 to 2019). Sequencing was performed on an Illumina HiSeq 2000. For repertoire sequencing, the TCR beta CDR3 regions were amplified from RNA transcripts. A first-round RT-PCR used HTBI primers with the Qiagen OneStep RT-PCR kit, followed by a second-round multiplex PCR, size selection and purification. Starting from the raw public reads, TCRdb applied fastp trimming at Q25, assembled clones with MiXCR and retained in-frame beta chains. Under each unique CDR3 protein, matching rows form one entry showing the most common genes and DNA. This sample comprises some 350,000 distinct CDR3 sequences, roughly 17% of them detected only once. In total, the top ten clones hold roughly 2.4% of the sample. Material: peripheral blood. The source is an adult woman with stable Graves' hyperthyroidism.

This clonotype was counted at least ten times. This chain connects TRBV29-1 to TRBJ1-1; TRBD1 aligns across 10 bases. The V gene end was trimmed by 1 base and the J gene end by 4 bases; junction bases not matched to a gene: 9. Germline CDR1 and CDR2: SQVTM and ANQGSEA. The length of the CDR3 is 16 residues. CDR3 residues: CSVEGGTGARATEAFF. Written as DNA, the CDR3 is TGCAGCGTTGAAGGAGGGACAGGGGCTCGGGCCACTGAAGCTTTCTTT.

The table lists this clonotype with many counts. The CDR3 DNA reads as TGTGCCAGCAGTGCTCCACGGACTAGCGGGACCTACGAGCAGTACTTC. Amino acid sequence: CASSAPRTSGTYEQYF. The V call is TRBV12-3 or TRBV12-4, the J call TRBJ2-7; 12 bases match TRBD2. Trimming removed 5 bases from V and 2 bases from J; junction bases left unmatched: 7. This CDR3 region has 16 residues.

This clonotype was recorded many times. As DNA, the CDR3 is TGTGCCAGCAGTGAAGACGAAGACAGGGGGCAGGGAGAGACCCAGTACTTC. The encoded protein is CASSEDEDRGQGETQYF. V is TRBV2 and J is TRBJ2-5, with 10 bases lining up with TRBD1. V was pared by 1 base and J by 4 bases, with 9 bases of the junction left unmatched. The CDR3 is 17 residues long. Germline V gives CDR1 SNHLY, CDR2 FYNNEI.

This clonotype was counted between two and nine times. The chain recombines TRBV4-3 with TRBJ2-7, with D possibly matching TRBD1 (5 bases). Between the trimmed V and J ends, which lost 3 bases and 3 bases, there was a span of 21 bases. The CDR3 loop spans 17 amino acids. The germline V gene encodes CDR1 LGHNA and CDR2 YSLEER. The chain's CDR3 is CASSQHVRGIGVYEQYF. In nucleotides, the CDR3 is TGCGCCAGCAGCCAGCATGTTAGGGGAATTGGGGTCTACGAGCAGTACTTC.

This clonotype was seen ten or more times. J is TRBJ1-6 and V is TRBV15; D remains ambiguous. This CDR3 is built from 12 residues. The V gene lost 3 bases and the J gene lost 8 bases, with 5 bases spanning the gap. Germline assignment: CDR1 LNHNV and CDR2 YYDKDF (reference sequence). This CDR3 reads CATSRTDSPLHF. In DNA form, the CDR3 reads TGTGCCACCAGCAGGACTGATTCACCCCTCCACTTT.

The table lists this clonotype with many counts. The rearrangement links TRBV4-1 to TRBJ2-7; 9 bases line up with TRBD2. Germline CDR1 is MGHRA and CDR2 is YSYEKL. CDR3 size: 17 residues. V lost 1 base to trimming and J lost 2 bases; unmatched junction nucleotides: 9. The CDR3 spells CASSQGLRGRAAYEQYF. CDR3 DNA: TGCGCCAGCAGCCAAGGACTCCGCGGGAGGGCCGCCTACGAGCAGTACTTC.

This chain joins TRBV12-3 or TRBV12-4 and TRBJ1-1, with a tentative D call TRBD1 (5 bases). Trimming removed 5 bases from V and 5 bases from J, with 15 bases in between. There are 14 residues in the CDR3. The CDR3: CASSPVGDGTEAFF. The CDR3 region has the DNA TGTGCCAGCAGTCCGGTGGGGGATGGGACTGAAGCTTTCTTT.

This clonotype was counted many times. For the CDR3, the DNA is TGTGCCTGGAGTGTACAGGAGACCCAGTACTTC. Amino acid sequence: CAWSVQETQYF. This chain uses TRBV30 with TRBJ2-5; D unresolved. Germline V lookup: CDR1 GTSNPN, CDR2 SVGIG (reference sequence). The CDR3 has 11 amino acids. V gave up 0 bases and J gave up 5 bases, with 4 bases separating them.

There are a few counts of this clonotype. The rearrangement joins TRBV11-2 to TRBJ2-7, with unresolved D. Trimming shortened V by 1 base and J by 2 bases, and 6 bases separated the two germline ends. This CDR3 has 13 amino acids. Germline values: CDR1 SGHAT, CDR2 FQNNGV. CDR3 protein: CASSLADPYEQYF. The CDR3 DNA sequence: TGTGCCAGCAGCTTAGCTGACCCCTACGAGCAGTACTTC.

The table lists this clonotype with many counts. One end of the junction varies from germline; a read error may be responsible. The chain uses TRBV12-3 or TRBV12-4 and TRBJ2-4; 7 nucleotides agree with TRBD1. There are 15 residues in the CDR3. CDR3: CASSLARYRGNIKYF. CDR3 coding DNA: TGTGCCAGCAGTTTAGCGCGGTACAGGGGAAACATTAAGTACTTC.

The CDR3 DNA sequence: TGTGCCACCAGCAGAGATCGCGTTGGGACAGATTATTATGGCTACACCTTC. As protein: CATSRDRVGTDYYGYTF. This sequence joins TRBV15 and TRBJ1-2, with TRBD1 matching 7 bases. CDR3 length: 17 residues. The ends lost 0 bases at V and 5 bases at J; junction bases unmatched: 12. Per germline, CDR1 LNHNV and CDR2 YYDKDF (reference sequence).

Notes on this clonotype: With a much larger clone just one base away, this may be a read error. V and J are TRBV6-5 and TRBJ1-1, with D maybe TRBD1 (6 bases). Germline V gene sequence: CDR1 MNHEY, CDR2 SVGAGI. The CDR3 has 14 residues. CDR3 in amino acids: CASSYGGTPTEACF. CDR3 nucleotide sequence: TGTGCCAGCAGTTACGGGGGCACCCCCACTGAAGCTTGCTTT.

This clonotype was counted ten times or more. The V call is TRBV12-3 or TRBV12-4, the J call TRBJ2-2; the D gene could be TRBD1 or TRBD2 (5 bases each). The CDR3 covers 15 residues. V lost 6 bases and J lost 1, with 12 bases in between. CDR3 bases: TGTGCCAGCAGCAAAGGGGACCGGAACACCGGGGAGCTGTTTTTT. Translation gives CASSKGDRNTGELFF.

This clonotype has just a few counts. The chain couples TRBV5-1 to TRBJ2-5; 10 bases match TRBD1. This CDR3 spans 16 amino acids. The V gene end was trimmed by 4 bases and the J gene end by 3 bases; junction bases not matched to a gene: 9. Germline V gives CDR1 SGHRS, CDR2 YFSETQ. The CDR3 region has the DNA TGCGCCAGCAGCCTATCTTCCGGGACAGGGGAAGAGACCCAGTACTTC. This encodes CASSLSSGTGEETQYF.

In nucleotides, the CDR3 is TGTGCCAGCAGCGACCTGATAGCGGGAGGGGCTATTGAGCAGTTCTTC. Its translation is CASSDLIAGGAIEQFF. The chain recombines TRBV11-1 with TRBJ2-1; 11 nucleotides line up with TRBD2. Germline V gene data show CDR1 as SGHAT and CDR2 as FQDESV (reference sequence). V lost 5 bases, J lost 9 bases, and 12 bases stayed unmatched. This CDR3 contains 16 residues.

The V and J genes are TRBV7-8 and TRBJ1-2, with D unresolved. Germline V CDR1 and CDR2: SGHVS, FQNEAQ. CDR3 length: 16 residues. The germline V and J ends were trimmed by 3 bases and 0 bases, with 14 bases remaining between them. This CDR3 reads CASSLLRSPPNYGYTF. CDR3 DNA: TGTGCCAGCAGCTTGCTCCGGAGCCCCCCTAACTATGGCTACACCTTC.

This chain links TRBV11-2 with TRBJ1-2; D gene unclear. Trimming stripped 0 bases from V and 5 bases from J, with 4 bases between. The V gene's germline CDR1 is SGHAT and CDR2 FQNNGV. The CDR3 totals 12 residues. This CDR3 reads CASSLDGYGYTF. CDR3 bases: TGTGCCAGCAGCTTAGACGGATATGGCTACACCTTC.

There are many counts of this clonotype. This sequence may be a read error, since a much larger clone differs from it by one base. The V call is TRBV2, the J call TRBJ2-5; D not certain. From germline, CDR1 is SNHLY and CDR2 FYNNEI. CDR3 length: 11 residues. The V gene lost 11 bases and the J gene lost 0 bases, with 7 bases spanning the gap. For the CDR3, the DNA is TGTGCCCGCAAGGACCAAGAGACCCAGTACTTC. This sequence encodes CARKDQETQYF.

This clonotype appeared a few times. The rearrangement links TRBV6-1 to TRBJ1-2, with D possibly matching TRBD1 (5 bases). The length of the CDR3 is 14 residues. The V gene's germline CDR1 is MNHNS and CDR2 SASEGT. The V end was cut by 8 bases, the J end by 5 bases, with 18 bases between. This chain's CDR3 is CASVGVGGGYGYTF. The CDR3 nucleotides read TGTGCCAGCGTCGGTGTTGGGGGGGGATATGGCTACACCTTC.